The clone carrying this T cell receptor beta chain was seen just once. Its antigen is not identified. This sample was included in a study of Ad26.COV2.S vaccination and SARS-CoV-2 variants. Study in general: Doses of Ad26.COV2.S were injected into muscle once or twice, 56 days apart. General study results and limits: Breadth measured for non-spike TCRs was similar across vaccine and placebo recipients.

As to treatment: roughly 18 received Ad26.COV2.S at low or high dose, single or two shots; 5 received placebo; per-sample allocation not given. Vaccine and placebo recipients were sampled on day 63 after the first injection. In Boston, an adult donor aged 18-55 years took part. Sequenced by immunoSEQ multiplex PCR; TCRdb stores in-frame clones only, minus some. In the table there are roughly 380,000 clones, around 84% of which are singletons. This CDR3 contains 13 residues. V dropped 2 bases and J dropped 9 bases, with 11 bases sitting between them. This clonotype was obtained from a person between 18 and 65 years old who received the Ad26.COV2.S COVID-19 vaccine or a placebo. The starting material was peripheral blood, obtained in a trial of Ad26.COV2.S vaccine versus placebo. This chain uses TRBV12-3 or TRBV12-4 with TRBJ1-5; no clear D gene. The CDR3 spells CASSLLVGWPQHF. The CDR3 nucleotides read TGTGCCAGCAGTTTATTAGTTGGGTGGCCCCAGCATTTT.